Each of the 15 T cell receptor beta chains below was sequenced from the same sample in a study of blood T cell repertoires in COVID-19. This table comes from immunoSEQ multiplex PCR, and its TCRdb copy is limited to in-frame clones, with some not included. The table includes some 340,000 clones, roughly 90% detected once. The sequenced sample consisted of PBMCs or T cells enriched from blood (not recorded which). These receptors originate from a woman aged 25-40 years who had been exposed to COVID-19.

Comment on this clone: The identical CDR3 is also encoded by other nucleotide sequences in the sample. V and J are TRBV7-3 and TRBJ2-1, with 8 bases aligning to TRBD2. J gave up 0 bases and V 3 bases, and 1 base lay outside the gene matches. Germline lookup yields CDR1 SGHTA and CDR2 FQGTGA. The CDR3 consists of 15 residues. Here the CDR3 DNA reads TGTGCCAGCAGCTTGGGGACTAGCTCCTACAATGAGCAGTTCTTC. Translating it yields CASSLGTSSYNEQFF.

This clone was found a few times. The J gene is TRBJ2-5, the V gene TRBV4-2; TRBD2 matches 10 bases. CDR1 LGHNA and CDR2 YNFKEQ come from the germline V gene. V lost 3 bases, J lost 2 bases, and 6 bases stayed unmatched. The CDR3 runs to 16 residues. CDR3 nucleotides: TGTGCCAGCAGCCATGACCGACTAGCGGGTCAAGAGACCCAGTACTTC. This codes for CASSHDRLAGQETQYF.

This chain joins TRBV4-3 and TRBJ2-1, with 12 bases identical to TRBD2. Germline V lookup: CDR1 LGHNA, CDR2 YSLEER. This CDR3 contains 15 residues. Trimming removed 3 bases from V and 8 bases from J; junction bases left unmatched: 5. CDR3 in amino acids: CASSQKGTSGYEQFF. CDR3 DNA: TGCGCCAGCAGCCAGAAGGGGACTAGCGGGTATGAGCAGTTCTTC.

The J gene is TRBJ1-2, the V gene TRBV5-1; 8 positions match TRBD1. This CDR3 contains 13 residues. Germline V gives CDR1 SGHRS, CDR2 YFSETQ. Germline trimming cut 6 bases from V and 8 bases from J; bases unmatched to any gene: 9. The CDR3 sequence: CASTDGQGRGYTF. DNA for the CDR3: TGCGCCAGCACCGACGGACAGGGACGCGGCTACACCTTC.

The chain couples TRBV27 to TRBJ1-2; TRBD1 matches at 9 bases. Germline values: CDR1 MNHEY, CDR2 SMNVEV (reference sequence). The CDR3 contains 15 residues. V was pared by 6 bases and J by 2 bases, with 7 bases of the junction left unmatched. The DNA of the CDR3 is TGTGCCAGCAGGCGCGGACAGGGGATCAACTATGGCTACACCTTC. Encoded protein: CASRRGQGINYGYTF.

The chain recombines TRBV5-6 with TRBJ2-5; 11 bases are shared with TRBD2. This CDR3 is built from 15 residues. CDR1 is SGHDT, CDR2 YYEEEE, per germline. The junction had 4 bases not matched to a gene; V was cut back by 1 base and J by 5 bases. The CDR3 protein is CASSLLAGGWETQYF. CDR3 sequence (DNA): TGTGCCAGCAGCTTGCTAGCGGGGGGTTGGGAGACCCAGTACTTC.

This clone came up once. The rearrangement links TRBV7-2 to TRBJ1-2; D gene unclear. V was shortened by 0 bases and J by 5 bases, with 19 bases between the two germline ends. Germline V gene sequence: CDR1 SGHTA, CDR2 FQGNSA. This CDR3 is built from 17 residues. This CDR3 is CASSLAEEGLFSYGYTF. The CDR3 nucleotides are TGTGCCAGCAGCTTAGCGGAGGAAGGTCTTTTCTCTTATGGCTACACCTTC.

This clone has a single count. V gene TRBV29-1 combines with J gene TRBJ2-3; D may be TRBD2 (6 bases). Trimming stripped 4 bases from V and 0 bases from J, with 11 bases between. The CDR3 is made up of 14 amino acids. The germline V gene has CDR1 SQVTM and CDR2 ANQGSEA. CDR3: CSVVSGSSTDTQYF. The CDR3 DNA is TGCAGCGTTGTTAGCGGATCTAGCACAGATACGCAGTATTTT.

The V call is TRBV2, the J call TRBJ2-2; 7 bases line up with TRBD1. The CDR3 contains 13 residues. Trimming took 10 bases from V and 0 from J; bases not matched to a gene: 2. Germline assignment: CDR1 SNHLY and CDR2 FYNNEI. The CDR3 loop is CAIGTANTGELFF. The CDR3 DNA sequence: TGTGCCATCGGGACAGCGAACACCGGGGAGCTGTTTTTT.

The rearrangement links TRBV20-1 to TRBJ2-3; the match to TRBD2 covers 9 bases. There are 17 residues in the CDR3. Germline CDR1 and CDR2: DFQATT and SNEGSKA (reference sequence). Trimming cost V 3 bases and J 0 bases; bases outside gene matches: 10. The CDR3 here is CSASLLAGMSSTDTQYF. The CDR3 DNA follows: TGCAGTGCTAGTTTGCTAGCGGGGATGTCTAGCACAGATACGCAGTATTTT.

The CDR3 DNA reads as TGTGCCAGCAGCTTAGTCAGGGTAGGGGAGACCCAGTACTTC. Translation gives CASSLVRVGETQYF. The rearrangement links TRBV7-3 to TRBJ2-5, with D maybe TRBD1 (5 bases). The CDR3 totals 14 residues. Trimming removed 2 bases from V and 5 bases from J, with 12 bases in between. Germline V CDR1 and CDR2: SGHTA, FQGTGA.

The chain is built from TRBV7-8 and TRBJ1-1, with 9 nucleotides matching TRBD1. The CDR3 spans 17 residues. The V and J ends lost 1 base and 4 bases, in that order; junction bases with no gene match: 10. CDR1 SGHVS and CDR2 FQNEAQ come from the germline V gene. DNA for the CDR3: TGTGCCAGCAGCTTAGAGGCACAGGGGGCGAGAACCACTGAAGCTTTCTTT. Encoded protein: CASSLEAQGARTTEAFF.

CDR3 residues: CASSTDTPYEQYF. In nucleotides, the CDR3 is TGCGCCAGCAGCACGGACACCCCCTACGAGCAGTACTTC. This chain connects TRBV5-1 to TRBJ2-7; D is possibly TRBD1 (5 bases). The CDR3 loop spans 13 amino acids. Trimming removed 4 bases from V and 2 bases from J, with 10 bases in between. Germline CDR1 is SGHRS and CDR2 is YFSETQ.

The J gene is TRBJ1-5, the V gene TRBV7-9; tentative D call: TRBD1 (6 bases). V shed 1 base and J shed 1 base, with 14 bases lying between them. This CDR3 comprises 17 residues. In germline, CDR1 is SEHNR, CDR2 FQNEAQ (reference sequence). CDR3 sequence reads: CASSLVGRGTSNQPQHF. CDR3 bases: TGTGCCAGCAGCTTAGTAGGAAGGGGGACGAGCAATCAGCCCCAGCATTTT.

This rearrangement joins TRBV4-3 to TRBJ1-4, with 7 nucleotides matching TRBD1. CDR1 LGHNA and CDR2 YSLEER come from the germline V gene. The V gene end was trimmed by 4 bases and the J gene end by 14 bases; junction bases not matched to a gene: 10. The length of the CDR3 is 13 residues. The chain's CDR3 is CASSPKTGVSLFF. The CDR3 region has the DNA TGCGCCAGCAGCCCAAAAACAGGGGTGAGCCTGTTTTTT.